These 11 T cell receptor beta chains share one sample of origin, sequenced in a study of T cells in Graves' hyperthyroidism and ophthalmopathy. What was amplified from RNA transcripts were TCR beta CDR3 regions. The TCR CDR3 first-round RT-PCR relied on the HTBI primer set. MiXCR, run by TCRdb on the multiplex PCR reads, gives a single entry per CDR3 protein. Among fewer than 900,000 distinct CDR3 sequences listed, about 17% were seen once. Sequenced sample: blood. The receptors originated from a man aged 18 to 30 with Graves' hyperthyroidism.

The chain combines TRBV11-2 with TRBJ2-1, with 9 bases aligning to TRBD2. This CDR3 contains 15 residues. V gave up 5 bases and J gave up 8 bases; unmatched junction bases: 10. Germline V gene sequence: CDR1 SGHAT, CDR2 FQNNGV. Written as DNA, the CDR3 is TGTGCCAGCAGCCCACAGCGGGGGGAGGTCCATGAGCAGTTCTTC. This codes for CASSPQRGEVHEQFF.

This clonotype was counted a few times. In this CDR3 the conserved last residue, phenylalanine or tryptophan, is missing, so a read error is likely. The rearrangement joins TRBV28 to TRBJ2-7, with D unclear. The CDR3 is 13 amino acids. Germline CDR1 reads MDHEN; CDR2 reads SYDVKM. With 7 bases removed from V and 2 bases from J, the gap between germline ends came to 12 bases. CDR3 loop: CASTVGRAYEQYS. For the CDR3, the DNA is TGTGCCAGCACCGTGGGAAGGGCCTACGAGCAGTACTCC.

The chain links TRBV11-1 to TRBJ2-7, with 11 bases lining up with TRBD2. Germline V gene lookup returns CDR1 SGHAT and CDR2 FQDESV (reference sequence). V was pared by 2 bases and J by 4 bases, with 4 bases of the junction left unmatched. CDR3 length: 15 residues. CDR3 DNA: TGTGCCAGCAGCTTATCAGCTAGCGGGAGGTACGAGCAGTACTTC. Translating gives CASSLSASGRYEQYF.

This clonotype came up many times. The chain carries TRBV28 and TRBJ1-2; 7 bases align to TRBD1. The ends lost 5 bases at V and 4 bases at J; junction bases unmatched: 1. CDR3 length equals 12 residues. CDR1 and CDR2 (germline): MDHEN, SYDVKM. CDR3 DNA: TGTGCCAGCAGTAGGGACAGCTATGGCTACACCTTC. Amino acids: CASSRDSYGYTF.

The chain is built from TRBV5-5 and TRBJ2-5, with D perhaps matching TRBD2 (5 bases). CDR1 is SGHKS and CDR2 is YYEKEE in the germline V gene (reference sequence). Trimming removed 2 bases at V and 6 bases at J, with 11 bases between. The CDR3 runs to 13 residues. The DNA for the CDR3 is TGTGCCAGCAGCTTAGGAGGTAGCCAGACCCAGTACTTC. Encoded protein: CASSLGGSQTQYF.

This clonotype was observed many times. Here the CDR3 DNA reads TGTGCCAGCCAGGGAGCTGGGGCCAACGTCCTGACTTTC. Its translation: CASQGAGANVLTF. The rearrangement joins TRBV28 to TRBJ2-6; the D gene could be TRBD1 or TRBD2 (5 bases each). Germline V gene data show CDR1 as MDHEN and CDR2 as SYDVKM. The length of the CDR3 is 13 residues. Trimming removed 8 bases at V and 2 bases at J, with 7 bases between.

This chain connects TRBV10-3 to TRBJ1-1; tentative D call: TRBD1 (6 bases). CDR1 is ENHRY and CDR2 is SYGVKD in the germline V gene. Trimming stripped 0 bases from V and 0 bases from J, with 11 bases between. The CDR3 runs 16 residues. The CDR3 sequence: CAISESRTAMNTEAFF. CDR3 sequence (DNA): TGTGCCATCAGTGAGTCACGGACAGCAATGAACACTGAAGCTTTCTTT.

This clonotype showed up just a few times. V usage is TRBV28 and J usage is TRBJ2-6; no clear D gene. The CDR3 spans 14 residues. Trimming removed 3 bases from V and 4 bases from J, with 7 bases in between. Germline V gives CDR1 MDHEN, CDR2 SYDVKM. In nucleotides, the CDR3 is TGTGCCAGCAGTTTTGTGAACGGGGCCAACGTCCTGACTTTC. Residues: CASSFVNGANVLTF.

The sample holds many counts of this clonotype. The chain has TRBV30 and TRBJ2-5; D gene ambiguous. The CDR3 extends over 10 amino acids. Germline V gene lookup returns CDR1 GTSNPN and CDR2 SVGIG (reference sequence). Trimming stripped 8 bases from V and 5 bases from J, with 9 bases between. The CDR3 region has the DNA TGTGCCGTTCTCTGGGAGACCCAGTACTTC. This encodes CAVLWETQYF.

This clonotype was counted between two and nine times. CDR3 amino acids: CATSDLGTGEGRNEQFF. As DNA, the CDR3 is TGTGCCACCAGTGATTTAGGGACCGGGGAGGGCCGAAATGAGCAGTTCTTC. V is TRBV24-1 and J is TRBJ2-1; TRBD2 matches 7 bases. V lost 1 base, J lost 7 bases, and 12 bases stayed unmatched. Germline V gene data show CDR1 as KGHDR and CDR2 as SFDVKD. CDR3 length equals 17 residues.

Ten or more counts support this clonotype. V and J are TRBV9 and TRBJ2-7, with 15 nucleotides matching TRBD2. The length of the CDR3 is 15 residues. The V segment lost 4 bases and the J segment 5 bases; nucleotides outside the gene matches: 4. The germline CDR1 and CDR2 sequences are SGDLS and YYNGEE. The CDR3 bases are TGTGCCAGCAGCCCGGGACTAGCGGGAGGTGACGAGCAGTACTTC. This translates into CASSPGLAGGDEQYF.